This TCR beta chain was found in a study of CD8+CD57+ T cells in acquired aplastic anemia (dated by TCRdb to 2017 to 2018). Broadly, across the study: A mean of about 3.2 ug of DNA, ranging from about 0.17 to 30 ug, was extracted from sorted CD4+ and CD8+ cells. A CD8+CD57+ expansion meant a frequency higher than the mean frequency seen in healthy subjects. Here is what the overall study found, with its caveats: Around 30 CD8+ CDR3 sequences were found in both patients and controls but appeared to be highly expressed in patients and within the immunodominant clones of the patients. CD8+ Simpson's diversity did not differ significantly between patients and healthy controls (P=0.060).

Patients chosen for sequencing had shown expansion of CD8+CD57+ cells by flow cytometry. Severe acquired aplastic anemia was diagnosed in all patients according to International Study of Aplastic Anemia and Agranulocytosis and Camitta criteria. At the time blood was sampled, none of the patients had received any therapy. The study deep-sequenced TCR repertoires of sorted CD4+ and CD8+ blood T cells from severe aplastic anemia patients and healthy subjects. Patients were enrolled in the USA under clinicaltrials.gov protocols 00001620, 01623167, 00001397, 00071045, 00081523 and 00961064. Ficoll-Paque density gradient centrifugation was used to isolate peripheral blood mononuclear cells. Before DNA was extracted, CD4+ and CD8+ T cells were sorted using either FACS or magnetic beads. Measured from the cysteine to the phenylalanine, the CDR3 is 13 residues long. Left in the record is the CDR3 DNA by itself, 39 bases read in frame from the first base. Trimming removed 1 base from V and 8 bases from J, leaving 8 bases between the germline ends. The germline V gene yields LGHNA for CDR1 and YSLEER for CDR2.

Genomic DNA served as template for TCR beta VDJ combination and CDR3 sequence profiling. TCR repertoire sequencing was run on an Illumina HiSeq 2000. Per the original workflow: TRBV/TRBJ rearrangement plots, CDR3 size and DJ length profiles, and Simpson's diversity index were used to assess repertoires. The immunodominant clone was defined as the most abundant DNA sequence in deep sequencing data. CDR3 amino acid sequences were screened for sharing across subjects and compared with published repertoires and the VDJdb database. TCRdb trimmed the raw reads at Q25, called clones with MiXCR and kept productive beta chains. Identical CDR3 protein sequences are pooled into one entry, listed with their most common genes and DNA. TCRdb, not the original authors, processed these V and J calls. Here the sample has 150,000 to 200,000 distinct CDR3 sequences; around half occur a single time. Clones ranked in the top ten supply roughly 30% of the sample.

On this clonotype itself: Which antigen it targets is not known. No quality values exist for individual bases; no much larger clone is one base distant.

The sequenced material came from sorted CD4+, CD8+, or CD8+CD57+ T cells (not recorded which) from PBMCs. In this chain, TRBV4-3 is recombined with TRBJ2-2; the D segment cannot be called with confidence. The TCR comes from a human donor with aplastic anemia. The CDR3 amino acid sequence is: CASSQGNLGELFF. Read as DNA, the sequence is TGCGCCAGCAGCCAAGGGAACTTAGGGGAGCTGTTTTTT.